A selection of T cell receptor beta chains follows, all from one sample in a study of cytomegalovirus exposure and HLA in healthy donors. Assay: immunoSEQ multiplex PCR; the TCRdb copy retains only in-frame clones and omits some. The table includes approximately 130,000 clones, 65% to 90% detected once. The material sequenced was PBMCs. The source is a man younger than 35 in good health and CMV-seronegative. Both conserved end residues are part of each CDR3. The D gene is left open where the match is weak. Where a row states a size, it is once, few, many or the class of an expanded clone; other rows omit it.

J gene,V gene,clone size,D gene,CDR3 protein,CDR3 DNA
TRBJ1-1,TRBV4-3,NA,NA,CASSQVSLNSEAFF,TGCGCCAGCAGCCAAGTATCTCTTAACTCTGAAGCTTTCTTT
TRBJ1-1,TRBV5-1,NA,TRBD1,CASSLEGQGAEAFF,TGCGCCAGCAGCTTGGAAGGCCAGGGGGCTGAAGCTTTCTTT
TRBJ2-5,TRBV5-4,NA,NA,CASSLGGGKETQYF,TGTGCCAGCAGCTTGGGAGGAGGGAAAGAGACCCAGTACTTC
TRBJ2-3,TRBV19,NA,NA,CATKLGSVSSTDTQYF,TGTGCCACCAAGCTTGGGAGTGTTTCTAGCACAGATACGCAGTATTTT
TRBJ2-5,TRBV11-2,once,NA,CASTRREPRPSQETQYF,TGTGCCAGCACCCGGAGGGAGCCCAGGCCTTCTCAAGAGACCCAGTACTTC
TRBJ1-1,TRBV19,once,TRBD1,CASSTYTGDTEAFF,TGTGCCAGTAGTACCTACACAGGGGACACTGAAGCTTTCTTT
TRBJ1-3,TRBV5-4,NA,NA,CASSFGAANTIYF,TGTGCCAGCAGCTTTGGGGCGGCAAACACCATATATTTT
TRBJ2-7,TRBV4-3,NA,TRBD1,CASSQGQGAYEQYF,TGCGCCAGCAGCCAAGGACAGGGGGCCTACGAGCAGTACTTC
TRBJ1-1,TRBV19,NA,NA,CASSIGRQIRNTEAFF,TGTGCCAGTAGTATAGGAAGACAGATTAGGAACACTGAAGCTTTCTTT
TRBJ1-3,TRBV4-3,NA,NA,CASSQDPTGSGNTIYF,TGCGCCAGCAGCCAAGATCCAACGGGTTCCGGAAACACCATATATTTT
TRBJ1-2,TRBV6-1,NA,TRBD1,CASRSGTGDAYGYTF,TGTGCCAGCAGATCCGGGACAGGGGATGCCTATGGCTACACCTTC
TRBJ1-1,TRBV7-2,NA,NA,CASSGDRDTEAFF,TGTGCCAGCAGCGGAGACAGAGACACTGAAGCTTTCTTT
TRBJ2-1,TRBV9,NA,TRBD1,CASSVSGGSEQFF,TGTGCCAGCAGCGTTTCAGGGGGCAGTGAGCAGTTCTTC
TRBJ2-5,TRBV30,NA,NA,CAWSALTGSGTQYF,TGTGCCTGGAGTGCCCTAACAGGGTCCGGGACCCAGTACTTC
TRBJ2-1,TRBV28,NA,TRBD1,CASSSPTGSSYNEQFF,TGTGCCAGCAGTTCCCCGACAGGGAGCTCCTACAATGAGCAGTTCTTC
TRBJ1-4,TRBV7-9,few,TRBD1,CASSLQGVSEKLFF,TGTGCCAGCAGCTTACAGGGGGTTTCAGAAAAACTGTTTTTT
TRBJ2-2,TRBV6-5,few,NA,CATMVGPELFF,TGTGCCACCATGGTCGGTCCGGAGCTGTTTTTT
TRBJ2-7,TRBV5-8,few,NA,CASSSGRRSGFSYEQYF,TGTGCCAGCAGCTCCGGTAGGAGGAGCGGGTTCTCCTACGAGCAGTACTTC
TRBJ1-6,TRBV10-1,NA,NA,CASSEGRVDSPLHF,TGCGCCAGCAGTGAAGGGCGGGTGGATTCACCCCTCCACTTT
TRBJ1-3,TRBV9,NA,NA,CASTQNSGNTIYF,TGTGCCAGCACCCAAAACTCTGGAAACACCATATATTTT
TRBJ2-5,TRBV10-1,NA,NA,CASSESLRETQYF,TGCGCCAGCAGTGAGTCATTGAGGGAGACCCAGTACTTC
TRBJ1-1,TRBV6-6,few,NA,CASSSTYDTEAFF,TGTGCCAGCAGTTCGACATATGACACTGAAGCTTTCTTT
TRBJ1-2,TRBV13,NA,NA,CASSSLGAGRYGYTF,TGTGCCAGCAGCTCCTTAGGAGCTGGTCGTTATGGCTACACCTTC
TRBJ2-7,TRBV27,NA,NA,CASSLSFGGAYEQYF,TGTGCCAGCAGTTTATCGTTTGGGGGGGCTTACGAGCAGTACTTC
TRBJ2-5,TRBV18,NA,NA,CASSPGVERETQYF,TGTGCCAGCTCTCCCGGGGTCGAAAGGGAGACCCAGTACTTC
TRBJ2-4,TRBV2,NA,NA,CASRRIPTGIQYF,TGTGCCAGCAGGCGGATTCCAACGGGCATTCAGTACTTC
TRBJ1-1,TRBV7-8,NA,NA,CASTFNRDFEAFF,TGTGCCAGCACCTTCAACAGGGATTTTGAAGCTTTCTTT
TRBJ1-5,TRBV30,NA,NA,CAWSAMDSLPNQPQHF,TGTGCCTGGAGTGCGATGGACAGTTTGCCAAATCAGCCCCAGCATTTT
TRBJ1-1,TRBV18,few,NA,CASSPIERNTEAFF,TGTGCCAGCTCACCCATCGAGCGGAACACTGAAGCTTTCTTT
TRBJ1-2,TRBV16,NA,NA,CASSQSRGGNGYTF,TGTGCCAGCAGCCAATCGAGAGGGGGAAATGGCTACACCTTC
TRBJ2-7,TRBV19,NA,NA,CASSIGQDSYEQYF,TGTGCCAGTAGTATAGGGCAGGACAGCTACGAGCAGTACTTC
TRBJ1-1,TRBV9,NA,NA,CASSVGGKTEAFF,TGTGCCAGCAGCGTAGGAGGTAAGACTGAAGCTTTCTTC
TRBJ2-5,TRBV5-1,NA,NA,CASRGLQETQYF,TGCGCCAGCAGAGGACTTCAAGAGACCCAGTACTTC
TRBJ1-2,TRBV10-2,few,TRBD1,CASTPGTGRGNGYTF,TGCGCCAGCACCCCGGGGACAGGGCGGGGTAATGGCTACACCTTC
TRBJ2-1,TRBV2,NA,TRBD2,CASSDGTSGVYNEQFF,TGTGCCAGCAGTGATGGGACTAGCGGGGTTTACAATGAGCAGTTCTTC
TRBJ1-2,TRBV11-1,NA,TRBD1,CASSSGGYGYTF,TGTGCCAGCAGCTCAGGGGGCTATGGCTACACCTTC
TRBJ2-7,TRBV2,NA,TRBD1,CASRPGTGFAEQYF,TGTGCCAGCAGGCCCGGGACAGGGTTCGCCGAGCAGTACTTC
TRBJ2-3,TRBV4-3,NA,NA,CASSQGNRDSTDTQYF,TGCGCCAGCAGCCAAGGGAACAGGGATAGCACAGATACGCAGTATTTT
TRBJ2-7,TRBV25-1,NA,NA,CASSDRSVHEQYF,TGTGCCAGCAGTGACCGGTCTGTCCACGAGCAGTACTTC
TRBJ2-1,TRBV2,NA,TRBD2,CASTGGGVSNEQFF,TGTGCCAGCACGGGCGGGGGGGTTAGCAATGAGCAGTTCTTC
TRBJ1-2,TRBV5-6,NA,NA,CASSLAPGPNYGYTF,TGTGCCAGCAGCTTAGCGCCAGGGCCTAACTATGGCTACACCTTC
TRBJ1-2,TRBV7-9,NA,NA,CASSLMAGSHGYTF,TGTGCCAGCAGCTTAATGGCGGGTAGCCATGGCTACACCTTC
TRBJ1-4,TRBV5-1,NA,NA,CASSFRGGPSSEKLFF,TGCGCCAGCAGCTTTAGGGGGGGCCCATCTAGTGAAAAACTGTTTTTT
TRBJ2-6,TRBV6-1,NA,NA,CASSETVSGANVLTF,TGTGCCAGCAGTGAAACAGTCTCTGGGGCCAACGTCCTGACTTTC
TRBJ2-3,TRBV9,NA,NA,CASSIEGDSTDTQYF,TGTGCCAGCAGCATCGAAGGGGACTCCACAGATACGCAGTATTTT
TRBJ2-2,TRBV10-1,NA,TRBD2,CASGGDGNTGELFF,TGCGCCAGCGGGGGGGACGGGAACACCGGGGAGCTGTTTTTT
TRBJ2-7,TRBV6-5,few,TRBD1,CASSYTSGGYEQYF,TGTGCCAGCAGTTACACATCAGGGGGCTACGAGCAGTACTTC
TRBJ1-3,TRBV10-3,NA,NA,CAIRVSGNTIYF,TGTGCCATCCGGGTCTCTGGAAACACCATATATTTT
TRBJ2-5,TRBV27,once,NA,CASSLSGPGTQYF,TGTGCCAGCAGTTTATCGGGGCCCGGGACCCAGTACTTC
TRBJ2-7,TRBV6-5,once,TRBD1,CASIGQVAYEQYF,TGTGCCAGCATAGGACAGGTTGCCTACGAGCAGTACTTC
TRBJ1-4,TRBV7-8,NA,TRBD1,CASRSQGAANEKLFF,TGTGCCAGCAGGTCGCAGGGGGCGGCTAATGAAAAACTGTTTTTT
TRBJ2-1,TRBV5-1,once,TRBD1,CASSLQGFYDNEQFF,TGCGCCAGCAGCTTACAGGGGTTTTACGACAATGAGCAGTTCTTC
TRBJ1-5,TRBV19,NA,NA,CASSISGLDQPQHF,TGTGCCAGTAGTATAAGCGGGTTGGATCAGCCCCAGCATTTT
TRBJ2-1,TRBV6-1,NA,TRBD1,CASRTGTVRNEQFF,TGTGCCAGCAGAACCGGGACAGTAAGGAATGAGCAGTTCTTC
TRBJ1-6,TRBV7-8,NA,NA,CASSLGVRGSNSPLHF,TGTGCCAGCAGCTTGGGCGTGCGGGGATCTAATTCACCCCTCCACTTT
TRBJ1-1,TRBV9,NA,TRBD1,CASRLPDRANTEAFF,TGTGCCAGCAGACTACCAGACAGGGCGAACACTGAAGCTTTCTTT
TRBJ2-1,TRBV30,once,TRBD2,CAWSTGLAGREQFF,TGTGCCTGGAGTACGGGACTAGCGGGGCGAGAGCAGTTCTTC